Listed below are T cell receptor beta chains from one sample, sequenced in a study of T cell responses to AZD1222 COVID-19 vaccine. Assay used: immunoSEQ multiplex PCR; TCRdb lists only in-frame clones, some missing. The sample has around 99,000 clones; about nine tenths are singletons. The material was peripheral blood, obtained on day 0 of AZD1222 vaccination. These receptors originate from an adult in good health. CDR3s include the opening cysteine and the closing phenylalanine or tryptophan. D genes are given only for firm matches.

CDR3 | V | D
CASTVGGGPTDTQYF | TRBV9 | .
CASSNDRSSYGYTF | TRBV10-2 | .
CASSETGGSYEQYF | TRBV25-1 | TRBD1
CSAQSGGGTEAFF | TRBV29-1 | .
CASSLAGTGSTYEQYF | TRBV5-6 | TRBD1
CASSLRQGIGYNSPLHF | TRBV7-2 | .
CASSPRADGPETQYF | TRBV6-5 | .
CASTSGAPSGANVLTF | TRBV5-4 | .
CASSTHSYNEQFF | TRBV6-2/TRBV6-3 | .
CASSELGSGRRSPLHF | TRBV2 | .
CASSKGGMNTEAFF | TRBV21-1 | .
CAISTGLGYNSPLHF | TRBV10-3 | .
CASSTRQGAYEQYF | TRBV4-3 | TRBD1
CASSQERGEKLFF | TRBV3-1/TRBV3-2 | .
CASSRDRTYEQYF | TRBV7-8 | TRBD1
CASSLLAGGVPGELFF | TRBV27 | TRBD2
CASSLSPGQGFYSNQPQHF | TRBV28 | TRBD1
CASRYRANYGYTF | TRBV28 | .
CASSPRVGGYNEQFF | TRBV7-9 | .
CASRGNQPQHF | TRBV28 | .
CASRLADSYNEQFF | TRBV6-6 | TRBD2
CASSQVPGQDNNGYTF | TRBV3-1/TRBV3-2 | TRBD1
CASSRGEGYTF | TRBV14 | .